Listed below are T cell receptor beta chains from one sample, sequenced in a study of blood T cell repertoires in COVID-19. The repertoire was sequenced with immunoSEQ multiplex PCR; TCRdb's copy has only in-frame clones and lacks some. The profile covers about 120,000 clones, with 81% appearing a single time and 3.5% to 4% taken by the ten largest. The specimen sequenced was peripheral blood. The receptor set was obtained from a woman aged 45-60 years with acute or convalescent COVID-19. The CDR3 runs from the conserved cysteine through the conserved F or W. D genes are given only for firm matches. For some rows the clone size is stated as once, few or many, or as a class when expanded; others skip it.

>TRBJ1-6|TRBV7-3|NA|few
CASSLSGGASPLHF
TGTGCCAGCAGCTTATCCGGAGGGGCCTCACCCCTCCACTTT
>TRBJ1-3|TRBV11-2|TRBD1|NA
CASSLGTGLNTIYF
TGTGCCAGCAGCTTAGGGACAGGACTCAACACCATATATTTT
>TRBJ1-2|TRBV30|TRBD1|NA
CAWSPTGAHGYTF
TGTGCCTGGAGTCCGACAGGGGCTCATGGCTACACCTTC
>TRBJ1-2|TRBV5-1|NA|NA
CASSLDPGAFNGYTF
TGCGCCAGCAGCTTGGATCCAGGGGCCTTTAATGGCTACACCTTC
>TRBJ2-7|TRBV7-2|TRBD1|NA
CASSLTGGLYEQYF
TGTGCCAGCAGCCTGACAGGGGGCTTGTACGAGCAGTACTTC
>TRBJ1-3|TRBV18|TRBD1|NA
CASSRQGASGNTIYF
TGTGCCAGCTCAAGACAGGGGGCTTCTGGAAACACCATATATTTT
>TRBJ1-4|TRBV28|NA|NA
CASSPLPNSATNEKLFF
TGTGCCAGCAGTCCCCTCCCAAATTCGGCAACTAATGAAAAACTGTTTTTT
>TRBJ1-4|TRBV5-1|NA|NA
CASSLTVGNEKLFF
TGCGCCAGCAGCCTGACAGTAGGTAATGAAAAACTGTTTTTT
>TRBJ1-2|TRBV28|TRBD1|NA
CASSLQTGGAYGYTF
TGTGCCAGCAGTTTACAGACAGGGGGCGCCTATGGCTACACCTTC
>TRBJ2-1|TRBV9|NA|NA
CASSADNEQFF
TGTGCCAGCAGCGCGGACAATGAGCAGTTCTTC
>TRBJ1-6|TRBV2|NA|NA
CASSEVGGSPLHF
TGTGCCAGCAGTGAAGTAGGAGGATCACCCCTCCACTTT
>TRBJ2-1|TRBV11-1|TRBD2|NA
CATTRSGARTYNEQFF
TGTGCTACGACCCGGAGCGGGGCTAGAACTTACAATGAGCAGTTCTTC
>TRBJ1-1|TRBV5-4|NA|NA
CASSPGGPNTEAFF
TGTGCCAGCAGTCCCGGGGGACCGAACACTGAAGCTTTCTTT
>TRBJ2-5|TRBV12-5|TRBD1|NA
CASGSNLGQGGETQYF
TGTGCTAGTGGTTCCAACCTCGGACAGGGAGGCGAGACCCAGTACTTC
>TRBJ1-2|TRBV19|NA|NA
CASSISRQLSYGYTF
TGTGCCAGTAGTATATCGAGACAATTATCCTATGGCTACACCTTC
>TRBJ2-3|TRBV7-6|TRBD2|once
CASRYGLDGTDTQYF
TGTGCCAGCAGATATGGACTAGATGGCACAGATACGCAGTATTTT
>TRBJ1-4|TRBV7-8|NA|NA
CASSSRVANEKLFF
TGTGCCAGCAGCTCCAGGGTGGCTAATGAAAAACTGTTTTTT
>TRBJ1-6|TRBV28|NA|NA
CASRYLGQRYNSPLHF
TGTGCCAGCAGATACCTGGGACAAAGATATAATTCACCCCTCCACTTT
>TRBJ1-2|TRBV10-2|NA|NA
CASSESGQGYTF
TGCGCCAGCAGTGAGTCGGGGCAAGGCTACACCTTC
>TRBJ1-4|TRBV30|TRBD1|NA
CAWNGGQNEKLFF
TGTGCCTGGAACGGGGGACAGAATGAAAAACTGTTTTTT
>TRBJ2-7|TRBV19|TRBD1|NA
CASSTMGGQGYEQYF
TGTGCCAGTAGTACAATGGGGGGACAGGGCTACGAGCAGTACTTC
>TRBJ1-3|TRBV3-1/TRBV3-2|NA|NA
CASSQVAGTLGNTIYF
TGTGCCAGCAGCCAAGTCGCCGGGACACTTGGAAACACCATATATTTT
>TRBJ1-5|TRBV18|NA|NA
CASSPLEDQPQHF
TGTGCCAGCTCACCTTTAGAAGATCAGCCCCAGCATTTT
>TRBJ1-2|TRBV25-1|TRBD1|once
CASSESGQGAKGYTF
TGTGCCAGCAGTGAATCGGGACAGGGGGCTAAAGGCTACACCTTC
>TRBJ2-1|TRBV7-9|TRBD2|NA
CASRPPGTSGTVYNEQFF
TGTGCCAGCCGTCCCCCGGGGACTAGCGGGACCGTCTACAATGAGCAGTTCTTC
>TRBJ2-1|TRBV7-6|TRBD2|NA
CASSLAAGVGSYNEQFF
TGTGCCAGCAGCTTAGCGGCGGGAGTAGGCTCCTACAATGAGCAGTTCTTC
>TRBJ1-4|TRBV3-1/TRBV3-2|TRBD1|NA
CASSQEYLEGASEKLFF
TGTGCCAGCAGCCAAGAATACCTTGAGGGGGCGTCTGAAAAACTGTTTTTT
>TRBJ1-1|TRBV30|NA|NA
CAWSVQVETEAFF
TGTGCCTGGAGTGTGCAGGTTGAAACTGAAGCTTTCTTT
>TRBJ1-1|TRBV28|NA|NA
CASTDKEDTEAFF
TGTGCCAGCACCGATAAAGAGGACACTGAAGCTTTCTTT